Shown below are 18 T cell receptor beta chains from a single sample sequenced in a study of PD-L1 blockade in urothelial cancer. Time point indicated: pretreatment peripheral blood. The assay was immunoSEQ multiplex PCR, and TCRdb's table has in-frame clones only and misses some. Of under 95,000 clones listed, over 80% are singletons. The material sequenced was PBMCs, taken around atezolizumab (anti-PD-L1) treatment. The receptors were gathered from a woman in her 70s with urothelial cancer.

The V and J genes are TRBV9 and TRBJ2-5; TRBD2 might be the D (7 bases). Per the germline V gene, CDR1 is SGDLS and CDR2 is YYNGEE. V was clipped by 3 bases and J by 5 bases, with 17 bases between them. CDR3 length: 15 amino acids. CDR3 protein: CASSGGRGGFETQYF. The DNA for the CDR3 is TGTGCCAGCAGCGGAGGCAGGGGAGGGTTCGAGACCCAGTACTTC.

V is TRBV6-5 and J is TRBJ2-7; weak D call: TRBD1 (6 bases). The CDR3 consists of 15 residues. Trimming pared 0 bases from V and 3 bases from J, leaving 12 bases between. CDR1 MNHEY and CDR2 SVGAGI come from the germline V gene. CDR3 nucleotides: TGTGCCAGCAGTTACTCGTCAAGGGGGAACTACGAGCAGTACTTC. As protein: CASSYSSRGNYEQYF.

This sequence joins TRBV4-1 and TRBJ1-4; D not certain. In germline, CDR1 is MGHRA, CDR2 YSYEKL. With 3 bases removed from V and 4 bases from J, the gap between germline ends came to 15 bases. The length of the CDR3 is 16 residues. The CDR3 sequence: CASSHGSRSLNEKLFF. For the CDR3, the DNA is TGCGCCAGCAGCCACGGCTCTAGGTCCCTTAATGAAAAACTGTTTTTT.

This clone has only one observation. V and J are TRBV30 and TRBJ2-7; TRBD1 agrees at 7 bases. Trimming cost V 2 bases and J 5 bases; bases outside gene matches: 3. CDR1 is GTSNPN, CDR2 SVGIG, per germline (reference sequence). The CDR3 consists of 12 residues. CDR3 bases: TGTGCCTGGAGTCAACAGGGGAACGAGCAGTACTTC. Amino acids: CAWSQQGNEQYF.

Comment on this clone: At the DNA level, this CDR3 is encoded by other sequences in the same sample as well. The chain recombines TRBV11-2 with TRBJ2-5, with TRBD1 matching 9 bases. The CDR3 sequence is 14 residues long. CDR1 SGHAT and CDR2 FQNNGV come from the germline V gene. V lost 5 bases, J lost 5 bases, and 6 bases stayed unmatched. CDR3 residues: CASSRRQGVETQYF. CDR3 coding DNA: TGTGCCAGCAGCCGCAGACAGGGGGTGGAGACCCAGTACTTC. Based on the CDR3 plus reference TRBV11-2 and TRBJ2-5, the full variable domain is EAGVAQSPRYKIIEKRQSVAFWCNPISGHATLYWYQQILGQGPKLLIQFQNNGVVDDSQLPKDRFSAERLKGVDSTLKIQPAKLEDSAVYLCASSRRQGVETQYFGPGTRLLVL.

The genes are TRBV19 and TRBJ2-2, with 9 bases lining up with TRBD1. This CDR3 is 16 amino acids long. After removal of 5 bases from V and 4 bases from J, the junction contained 8 bases not matched to a gene. CDR1 and CDR2 (germline): LNHDA, SQIVND (reference sequence). The CDR3 here is CASSGPGQGGTGELFF. CDR3 nucleotides: TGTGCCAGTAGTGGGCCGGGACAGGGTGGCACCGGGGAGCTGTTTTTT.

The chain joins TRBV30 to TRBJ2-3, with D hard to call. Germline V gene sequence: CDR1 GTSNPN, CDR2 SVGIG (reference sequence). The CDR3 consists of 11 residues. The V end was cut by 4 bases, the J end by 2 bases, with 4 bases between. The CDR3 spells CAWTVTDTQYF. DNA of the CDR3: TGTGCCTGGACAGTCACAGATACGCAGTATTTT.

The chain links TRBV21-1 to TRBJ2-1; the DNA was not compared with TRBD2, the D call given in the table. TRBV21-1 is flagged as a pseudogene. This CDR3 contains 15 residues. The DNA of the CDR3 is TGTGCCAGCAGCAAAGTAAGGGAGGGCAGGGATGAGCAGTTCTTC. It specifies CASSKVREGRDEQFF.

The V gene is TRBV25-1, the J gene TRBJ1-1, with a weak D call TRBD1 (5 bases). Trimming pared 4 bases from V and 1 base from J, leaving 13 bases between. In germline, CDR1 is MGHDK, CDR2 SYGVNS. The CDR3 covers 15 residues. The CDR3 protein is CASSGQPGGNTEAFF. CDR3 coding DNA: TGTGCCAGCAGTGGGCAACCCGGGGGGAACACTGAAGCTTTCTTT.

The chain links TRBV7-9 to TRBJ1-2, with a tentative D call TRBD1 (6 bases). The CDR3 totals 16 residues. V lost 5 bases to trimming and J lost 7 bases, with 23 bases between them. Germline loops: CDR1 SEHNR, CDR2 FQNEAQ (reference sequence). The CDR3 reads CASSHSAGRGGSGYTF. For the CDR3, the DNA is TGTGCCAGCAGCCACAGCGCAGGGAGGGGGGGAAGTGGCTACACCTTC.

V is TRBV30 and J is TRBJ1-1, with D possibly being TRBD1 (6 bases). There are 13 residues in the CDR3. Looked up from germline, CDR1 is GTSNPN and CDR2 is SVGIG (reference sequence). V was pared by 5 bases and J by 3 bases, with 13 bases between. The CDR3 DNA reads TGTGCCTGGGGCAGGGGCCCCGACACTGAAGCTTTCTTT. Translating gives CAWGRGPDTEAFF. Based on the CDR3 plus reference TRBV30 and TRBJ1-1, the full variable domain is SQTIHQWPATLVQPVGSPLSLECTVEGTSNPNLYWYRQAAGRGLQLLFYSVGIGQISSEVPQNLSASRPQDRQFILSSKKLLLSDSGFYLCAWGRGPDTEAFFGQGTRLTVV.

The genes are TRBV7-9 and TRBJ2-1; 8 positions match TRBD2. CDR3 length equals 17 residues. V trimming: 3 bases; J trimming: 6 bases; junction bases outside the gene matches: 13. The germline V gene encodes CDR1 SEHNR and CDR2 FQNEAQ (reference sequence). Here the CDR3 DNA reads TGTGCCAGCAGCTTCCTCGATAGCGGGAAATTGTCCAATGAGCAGTTCTTC. This gives the protein CASSFLDSGKLSNEQFF.

The chain recombines TRBV7-6 with TRBJ1-1; TRBD1 agrees at 7 bases. The CDR3 totals 12 residues. V lost 4 bases, J lost 7 bases, and 3 bases stayed unmatched. Germline loops: CDR1 SGHVS, CDR2 FNYEAQ. The CDR3, as DNA: TGTGCCAGCAGCTACCAGGGGGGTGAAGCTTTCTTT. Translation: CASSYQGGEAFF.

With regard to this clone: Other DNA sequences in this sample translate to the same CDR3. CDR3 bases: TGTGCCAGCAGCTTGGACAGGCCAGATACGCAGTATTTT. Residues: CASSLDRPDTQYF. This chain joins TRBV5-6 and TRBJ2-3; TRBD1 might be the D (5 bases). The CDR3 is 13 residues long. Per germline, CDR1 SGHDT and CDR2 YYEEEE. V was cut by 0 bases and J by 4 bases, with 6 bases left in between.

V gene TRBV11-2 combines with J gene TRBJ1-4, with 7 bases identical to TRBD1. CDR1 SGHAT and CDR2 FQNNGV come from the germline V gene. This CDR3 is built from 15 residues. After removal of 3 bases from V and 6 bases from J, the junction contained 7 bases not matched to a gene. The CDR3 coding sequence is TGTGCCAGCAGCTTCCGCGGACAGGCGGATGAAAAACTGTTTTTT. Its translation is CASSFRGQADEKLFF.

The chain links TRBV28 to TRBJ2-7; 9 nucleotides agree with TRBD1. Germline V gives CDR1 MDHEN, CDR2 SYDVKM. This CDR3 is built from 13 residues. V shed 8 bases, J shed 5 bases, and the junction held 7 bases outside the gene matches. The CDR3 loop reads CASARTGVHEQYF. CDR3 DNA sequence: TGTGCCAGCGCCAGGACAGGGGTCCACGAGCAGTACTTC.

V usage is TRBV9 and J usage is TRBJ1-3; D unclear. The ends were cut back, 2 bases at V and 4 bases at J, with 16 bases in the middle. Germline V gives CDR1 SGDLS, CDR2 YYNGEE. This CDR3 contains 16 residues. The CDR3 region has the DNA TGTGCCAGCAGCGTTAGTAGCGGCGTGGGGGGAAACACCATATATTTT. Translation gives CASSVSSGVGGNTIYF.

Only one count was recorded for this clone. The rearrangement uses TRBV27 and TRBJ2-7, with TRBD2 matching 9 bases. V shed 3 bases and J 4 bases; nucleotides not matched to a gene: 7. The CDR3 runs to 15 residues. Germline CDR1 reads MNHEY; CDR2 reads SMNVEV (reference sequence). In nucleotides, the CDR3 is TGTGCCAGCAGTTTTGGCGGGGGGGCGGGTTACGAGCAGTACTTC. This gives the protein CASSFGGGAGYEQYF.